This T cell receptor beta chain was documented in a study of OX40 agonist ivuxolimab in advanced cancers. TCRdb's table, derived via immunoSEQ multiplex PCR, lists solely in-frame clones and lacks some. The table shows around 60,000 clones, with under 90% occurring only once. Germline values: CDR1 KGHSY, CDR2 FQNENV. Between the trimmed V and J ends, which lost 5 bases and 6 bases, there was a span of 13 bases. This CDR3 is built from 13 residues. This sequence was found in an adult with an advanced solid tumor such as melanoma, head and neck, liver or kidney cancer. The V gene is TRBV16, the J gene TRBJ1-1; D gene unclear. The specimen comprised CD4+ or CD8+ T cells sorted from blood, sampled in a trial of the OX40 agonist ivuxolimab. This CDR3 is CASSALRGAEAFF. Here the CDR3 DNA reads TGTGCCAGCAGCGCACTAAGAGGCGCTGAAGCTTTCTTT.